This passage covers 24 T cell receptor beta chains from one sample sequenced in a study of blood T cell repertoires in COVID-19. Assay used: immunoSEQ multiplex PCR; TCRdb lists only in-frame clones, some missing. The sample has tens of thousands of clones; 70% to 90% are singletons. Sequenced material: peripheral blood. These receptors all stem from a human donor in a cohort sampled during active COVID-19.

This chain connects TRBV2 to TRBJ2-3, with D possibly being TRBD1 (6 bases). This CDR3 comprises 15 residues. V gave up 3 bases and J gave up 7 bases, with 17 bases separating them. CDR1 and CDR2 (germline): SNHLY, FYNNEI. The CDR3 sequence: CASSEARGMGNTQYF. In DNA, the CDR3 is TGTGCCAGCAGTGAGGCTAGGGGGATGGGGAATACGCAGTATTTT.

This clone has a single count. The chain recombines TRBV28 with TRBJ1-4; D possibly corresponds to TRBD1 (5 bases). V was trimmed by 4 bases and J by 5 bases, leaving 14 bases between them. Looked up from germline, CDR1 is MDHEN and CDR2 is SYDVKM. The CDR3 has 15 amino acids. The CDR3 nucleotides read TGTGCCAGCAGTTCGGGGGGAGGGAAAAATGAAAAACTGTTTTTT. It yields the protein CASSSGGGKNEKLFF.

This clone was observed once. The chain is built from TRBV9 and TRBJ1-2; 7 nucleotides align to TRBD1. This CDR3 comprises 12 residues. CDR1 SGDLS and CDR2 YYNGEE come from the germline V gene. J was trimmed by 7 bases and V by 3 bases; bases with no gene match: 3. CDR3 sequence (DNA): TGTGCCAGCAGCGCCTCAGGGGGTGGCTACACCTTC. Translated: CASSASGGGYTF.

The chain has TRBV7-3 and TRBJ2-2; D remains unclear. The CDR3 is 12 residues long. The V end lost 4 bases, the J end lost 5 bases, and 5 bases lay between the germline ends. Germline assignment: CDR1 SGHTA and CDR2 FQGTGA. The DNA for the CDR3 is TGTGCCAGCAGCTCCTATACCGGGGAGCTGTTTTTT. Translating gives CASSSYTGELFF.

This chain connects TRBV10-3 to TRBJ2-3, with D possibly TRBD2 on 5 matching bases. Per the germline V gene, CDR1 is ENHRY and CDR2 is SYGVKD. The CDR3 extends over 14 amino acids. Trimming took off 4 bases at V and 6 bases at J, with 14 bases between the two ends. The CDR3 nucleotides read TGTGCCATCAGTGTCTCGGGTGGGGAGGATACGCAGTATTTT. The encoded protein is CAISVSGGEDTQYF.

This clone was detected once. The chain recombines TRBV11-3 with TRBJ1-3; D is ambiguous. Trimming pared 5 bases from V and 0 bases from J, leaving 8 bases between. CDR1 is SGHNT and CDR2 is YENEEA in the germline V gene. The CDR3 is 14 amino acids. Written as DNA, the CDR3 is TGTGCCAGCAGCGCTGACACCTCTGGAAACACCATATATTTT. This encodes CASSADTSGNTIYF.

This chain connects TRBV6-5 to TRBJ2-3; 11 nucleotides align to TRBD1. V gave up 6 bases and J gave up 3 bases; unmatched junction bases: 5. There are 15 residues in the CDR3. Per the germline V gene, CDR1 is MNHEY and CDR2 is SVGAGI. As DNA, the CDR3 is TGTGCCAGCAGGATGGGACAGGGGGAAACAGATACGCAGTATTTT. Translated, it gives CASRMGQGETDTQYF.

This clone has more than one count but fewer than ten. The chain has TRBV6-2 or TRBV6-3 and TRBJ1-5, with 10 bases matching TRBD1. This CDR3 spans 15 amino acids. V shed 4 bases and J 6 bases; nucleotides not matched to a gene: 6. Per germline, CDR1 MNHEY and CDR2 SVGEGT. The CDR3 DNA sequence: TGTGCCAGCAGTTTGGGACAGGGGATGAGTCAGCCCCAGCATTTT. Translated, it gives CASSLGQGMSQPQHF.

This clone has just a few counts. The J gene is TRBJ1-1, the V gene TRBV3-1 (or the pseudogene TRBV3-2); D may be TRBD1 (5 bases). The germline V gene encodes CDR1 LGHDT and CDR2 YNNKEL (reference sequence). V dropped 4 bases and J dropped 1 base, with 13 bases sitting between them. The CDR3 loop spans 15 amino acids. As DNA, the CDR3 is TGTGCCAGCAGCCTCGGGGGTGGCAGGAACACTGAAGCTTTCTTT. Translation gives CASSLGGGRNTEAFF.

The chain recombines TRBV7-2 with TRBJ2-5, with 9 bases matching TRBD1. The CDR3 loop spans 15 amino acids. Trimming at V came to 5 bases and at J to 1 base, leaving 5 bases not matched to a gene. Germline CDR1 and CDR2: SGHTA and FQGNSA. In DNA form, the CDR3 reads TGTGCCAGCAGCGGGGACAGGGTTCGCCAAGAGACCCAGTACTTC. This codes for CASSGDRVRQETQYF.

This chain uses TRBV28 with TRBJ1-2, with 8 bases matching TRBD1. The CDR3 is 15 amino acids. Germline CDR1 and CDR2: MDHEN and SYDVKM. With 1 base clipped from V and 7 bases from J, the junction kept 8 bases outside the gene matches. The CDR3 bases are TGTGCCAGCAGTTTATTTGGACAGGGTGAAGGTGGCTACACCTTC. Translating it yields CASSLFGQGEGGYTF.

The table lists this clone with a few counts. The same CDR3 arises from other DNA sequences in this sample as well. The chain couples TRBV18 to TRBJ2-7; TRBD1 matches 11 bases. The germline CDR1 and CDR2 sequences are KGHSH and LQKENI. The CDR3 has 14 residues. The trim removed 6 bases at V and 3 bases at J, leaving 4 bases unmatched. The CDR3 loop reads CASSPGTGGYEQYF. The CDR3 DNA reads TGTGCCAGCTCCCCCGGGACAGGGGGCTACGAGCAGTACTTC.

The chain carries TRBV6-5 and TRBJ1-3; D ambiguous. Trimming took 5 bases from V and 4 from J, leaving 15 bases between them. Looked up from germline, CDR1 is MNHEY and CDR2 is SVGAGI. The CDR3 consists of 15 residues. The CDR3 is CASSPSPVAGNTIYF. CDR3 bases: TGTGCCAGCAGTCCCTCCCCGGTAGCGGGAAACACCATATATTTT.

To note about this clone: Other DNA variants within this sample encode the same CDR3. CDR3 region: CASSLEASGEETQYF. The CDR3 DNA follows: TGCGCCAGCAGCTTGGAGGCTAGCGGAGAAGAGACCCAGTACTTC. The chain has TRBV5-1 and TRBJ2-5; 7 positions agree with TRBD2. The junction had 5 bases not matched to a gene; V was cut back by 0 bases and J by 3 bases. The CDR3 is 15 amino acids. Germline V gene lookup returns CDR1 SGHRS and CDR2 YFSETQ.

The genes are TRBV13 and TRBJ1-3; TRBD1 matches at 7 bases. From germline, CDR1 is PRHDT and CDR2 FYEKMQ (reference sequence). The CDR3 consists of 14 residues. V shed 6 bases, J shed 4 bases, and the junction held 6 bases outside the gene matches. The CDR3 region is CASRGRGGGNTIYF. The CDR3 DNA is TGTGCCAGCAGAGGTCGAGGGGGCGGAAACACCATATATTTT.

This clone was found a few times. This sequence joins TRBV7-3 and TRBJ1-1; D perhaps matches TRBD1 (6 bases). The CDR3 spans 16 residues. The germline V and J ends were trimmed by 5 bases and 5 bases, with 21 bases remaining between them. Looked up from germline, CDR1 is SGHTA and CDR2 is FQGTGA. The CDR3 protein is CASSPDGTTRATEAFF. The CDR3 nucleotides read TGTGCCAGCAGCCCCGACGGGACAACCCGGGCAACTGAAGCTTTCTTT.

The rearrangement links TRBV4-2 to TRBJ1-4, with 8 bases identical to TRBD1. This CDR3 region has 16 residues. The germline gives CDR1 LGHNA, CDR2 YNFKEQ. Trimming cost V 6 bases and J 8 bases; bases outside gene matches: 14. CDR3 in amino acids: CASRRGADRGGEKLFF. CDR3 DNA sequence: TGTGCCAGCAGGAGGGGGGCAGACAGGGGCGGAGAAAAACTGTTTTTT.

The rearrangement links TRBV24-1 to TRBJ2-1; D perhaps matches TRBD2 (7 bases). CDR1 KGHDR and CDR2 SFDVKD come from the germline V gene. The ends were cut back, 6 bases at V and 13 bases at J, with 15 bases in the middle. CDR3 size: 12 residues. CDR3 DNA: TGTGCCACCAGTCCTAGGGGGGGCCCCCAGTTCTTC. Protein sequence: CATSPRGGPQFF.

This chain uses TRBV5-8 with TRBJ1-4, with TRBD1 matching 7 bases. From germline, CDR1 is SGHTS and CDR2 YDEGEE. CDR3 length: 15 residues. V lost 4 bases to trimming and J lost 10 bases; unmatched junction nucleotides: 13. The chain's CDR3 is CASSGTGVRGGKLFF. CDR3 in DNA: TGTGCCAGCAGCGGAACAGGGGTAAGAGGTGGAAAACTGTTTTTT.

The gene calls are TRBV6-6 and TRBJ2-7; D perhaps matches TRBD2 (6 bases). Trimming shortened V by 2 bases and J by 3 bases, and 8 bases separated the two germline ends. Germline lookup yields CDR1 MNHNY and CDR2 SVGAGI (reference sequence). This CDR3 is built from 13 residues. CDR3 amino acids: CASSYAGGYEQYF. Written as DNA, the CDR3 is TGTGCCAGCAGTTACGCCGGGGGCTACGAGCAGTACTTC.

CDR3 loop: CASSIGGHYAGYTF. DNA of the CDR3: TGTGCCAGTAGTATCGGGGGGCATTATGCAGGCTACACCTTC. V usage is TRBV19 and J usage is TRBJ1-2, with D possibly TRBD1 on 6 matching bases. Germline lookup yields CDR1 LNHDA and CDR2 SQIVND (reference sequence). V was trimmed by 3 bases and J by 8 bases, leaving 16 bases between them. The length of the CDR3 is 14 residues.

The chain employs TRBV7-6 and TRBJ1-1; TRBD1 is a possible D gene (5 bases). Trimming took off 5 bases at V and 7 bases at J, with 14 bases between the two ends. This CDR3 region has 13 residues. From germline, CDR1 is SGHVS and CDR2 FNYEAQ. The CDR3 is CASSPSRAGEAFF. DNA of the CDR3: TGTGCCAGCAGCCCCTCCAGGGCTGGTGAAGCTTTCTTT. Full variable domain (missing parts from reference TRBV7-6 and TRBJ1-1): GAGVSQSPRYKVTKRGQDVALRCDPISGHVSLYWYRQALGQGPEFLTYFNYEAQQDKSGLPNDRFSAERPEGSISTLTIQRTEQRDSAMYRCASSPSRAGEAFFGQGTRLTVV.

The chain is built from TRBV27 and TRBJ1-1; a possible D gene is TRBD1 (5 bases). The length of the CDR3 is 15 residues. The germline V and J ends were trimmed by 5 bases and 4 bases, with 17 bases remaining between them. Germline CDR1 and CDR2: MNHEY and SMNVEV (reference sequence). CDR3 protein: CASSPPGRGGTEAFF. As DNA, the CDR3 is TGTGCCAGCAGTCCTCCGGGGCGGGGAGGCACTGAAGCTTTCTTT.

This CDR3 is CASSPRTGTGGYTF. CDR3 DNA: TGTGCCAGCAGCCCCAGGACAGGGACAGGCGGCTACACCTTC. The chain has TRBV14 and TRBJ1-2; the match to TRBD1 covers 8 bases. The V segment lost 4 bases and the J segment 8 bases; nucleotides outside the gene matches: 9. This CDR3 has 14 residues. CDR1 SGHDN and CDR2 FVKESK come from the germline V gene.